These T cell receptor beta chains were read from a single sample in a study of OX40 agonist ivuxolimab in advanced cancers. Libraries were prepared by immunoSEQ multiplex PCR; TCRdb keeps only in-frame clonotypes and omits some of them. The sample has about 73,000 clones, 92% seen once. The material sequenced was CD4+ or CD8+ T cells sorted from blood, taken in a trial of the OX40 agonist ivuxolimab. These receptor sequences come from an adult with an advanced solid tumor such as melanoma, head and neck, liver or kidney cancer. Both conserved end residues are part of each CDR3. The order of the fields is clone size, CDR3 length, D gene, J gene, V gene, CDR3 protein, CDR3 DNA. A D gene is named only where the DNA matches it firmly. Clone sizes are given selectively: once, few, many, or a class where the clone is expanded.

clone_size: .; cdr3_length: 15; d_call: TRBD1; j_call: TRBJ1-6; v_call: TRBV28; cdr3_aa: CASRDRSSYNSPLHF; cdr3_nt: TGTGCCAGCCGGGACAGGAGCTCCTATAATTCACCCCTCCACTTT
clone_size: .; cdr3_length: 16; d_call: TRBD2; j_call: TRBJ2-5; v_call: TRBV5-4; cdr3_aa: CASSRTLAGYQETQYF; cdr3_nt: TGTGCCAGCAGCCGCACACTAGCGGGGTACCAAGAGACCCAGTACTTC
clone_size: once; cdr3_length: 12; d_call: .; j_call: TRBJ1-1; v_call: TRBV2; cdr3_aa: CARTDSRAEAFF; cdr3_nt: TGTGCCCGAACGGACAGCCGCGCTGAAGCTTTCTTT
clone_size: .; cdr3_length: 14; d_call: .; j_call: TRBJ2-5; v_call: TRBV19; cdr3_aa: CASSPLLDGETQYF; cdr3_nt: TGTGCCAGTAGTCCTCTCCTCGACGGAGAGACCCAGTACTTC
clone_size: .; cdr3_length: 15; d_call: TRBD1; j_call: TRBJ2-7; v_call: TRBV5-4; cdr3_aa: CASSLLGQASYEQYF; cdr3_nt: TGTGCCAGCAGCCTACTAGGACAGGCCTCCTACGAGCAGTACTTC
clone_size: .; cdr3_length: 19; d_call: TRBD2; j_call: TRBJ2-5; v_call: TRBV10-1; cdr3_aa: CASSESLTPTSRGGETQYF; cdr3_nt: TGCGCCAGCAGTGAGTCCCTAACCCCGACTAGCCGGGGCGGGGAGACCCAGTACTTC
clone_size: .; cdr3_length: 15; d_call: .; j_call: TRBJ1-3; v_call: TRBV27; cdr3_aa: CASKDGLSSGNTIYF; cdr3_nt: TGTGCCAGCAAGGACGGGCTGAGCTCTGGAAACACCATATATTTT
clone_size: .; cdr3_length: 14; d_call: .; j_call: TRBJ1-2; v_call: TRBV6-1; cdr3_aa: CASSDRGTFHGYTF; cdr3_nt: TGTGCCAGCAGTGACCGCGGGACGTTTCATGGCTACACCTTC
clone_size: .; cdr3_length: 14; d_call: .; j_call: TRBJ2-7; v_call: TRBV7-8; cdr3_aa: CASSLRGITYEQYF; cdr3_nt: TGTGCCAGCAGCTTACGGGGCATAACCTACGAGCAGTACTTC
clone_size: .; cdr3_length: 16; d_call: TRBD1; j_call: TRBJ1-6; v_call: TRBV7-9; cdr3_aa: CASSLAGQGAISPLHF; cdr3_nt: TGTGCCAGCAGCTTAGCAGGGCAGGGGGCTATTTCACCCCTCCACTTT
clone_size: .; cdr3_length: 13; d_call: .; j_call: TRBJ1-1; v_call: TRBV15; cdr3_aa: CATSSWTKDEAFF; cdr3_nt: TGTGCCACCAGCTCTTGGACAAAAGATGAAGCTTTCTTT
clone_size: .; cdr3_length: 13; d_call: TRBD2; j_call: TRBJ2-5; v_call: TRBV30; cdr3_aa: CAYLKRGAETQYF; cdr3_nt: TGTGCCTACCTCAAGCGGGGGGCTGAGACCCAGTACTTC
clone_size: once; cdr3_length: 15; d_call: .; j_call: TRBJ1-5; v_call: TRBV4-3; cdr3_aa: CASSQGVYMNQPQHF; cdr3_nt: TGCGCCAGCAGCCAAGGGGTATACATGAATCAGCCCCAGCATTTT
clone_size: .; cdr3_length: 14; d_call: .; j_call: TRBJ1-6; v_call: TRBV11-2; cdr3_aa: CASSSTGANSPLHF; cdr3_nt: TGTGCCAGCAGCTCCACAGGAGCCAATTCACCCCTCCACTTT
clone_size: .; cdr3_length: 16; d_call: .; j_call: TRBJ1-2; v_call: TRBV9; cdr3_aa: CASSPAPGVPLYGYTF; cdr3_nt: TGTGCCAGCAGCCCAGCCCCGGGGGTGCCCCTCTATGGCTACACCTTC
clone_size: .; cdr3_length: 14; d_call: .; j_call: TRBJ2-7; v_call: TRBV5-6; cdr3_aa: CASSPRALTYEQYF; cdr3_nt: TGTGCCAGCAGCCCTCGGGCTTTGACCTACGAGCAGTACTTC
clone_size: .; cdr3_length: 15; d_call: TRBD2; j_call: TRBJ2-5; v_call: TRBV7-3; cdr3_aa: CASSLSGGAQETQYF; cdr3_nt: TGTGCCAGCAGCTTAAGCGGGGGGGCCCAAGAGACCCAGTACTTC
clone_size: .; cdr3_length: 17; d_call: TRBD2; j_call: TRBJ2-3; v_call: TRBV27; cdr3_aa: CASSLWLAGGNTDTQYF; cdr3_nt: TGTGCCAGCAGTTTATGGCTAGCGGGGGGAAATACAGATACGCAGTATTTT
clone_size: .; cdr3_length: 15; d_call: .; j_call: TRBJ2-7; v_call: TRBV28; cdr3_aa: CASSLILGVEYEQYF; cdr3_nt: TGTGCCAGCAGTTTAATTTTAGGGGTAGAATACGAGCAGTACTTC
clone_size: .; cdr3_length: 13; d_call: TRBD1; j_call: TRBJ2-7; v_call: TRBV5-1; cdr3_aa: CASSVGTAYEQYF; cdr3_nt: TGCGCCAGCAGCGTAGGGACAGCCTACGAGCAGTACTTC
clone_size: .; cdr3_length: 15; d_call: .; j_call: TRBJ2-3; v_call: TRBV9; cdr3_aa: CASSVEERTTDTQYF; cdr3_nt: TGTGCCAGCAGCGTAGAGGAGCGGACCACAGATACGCAGTATTTT
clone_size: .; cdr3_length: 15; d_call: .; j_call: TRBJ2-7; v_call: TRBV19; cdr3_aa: CASIGKDKGLSEQYF; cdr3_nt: TGTGCCAGCATAGGCAAGGACAAGGGACTTTCCGAGCAGTACTTC
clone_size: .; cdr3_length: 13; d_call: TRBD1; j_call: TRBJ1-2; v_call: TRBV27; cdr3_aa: CASSPDRGRGYTF; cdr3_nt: TGTGCCAGCAGTCCGGACAGGGGGCGTGGCTACACCTTC
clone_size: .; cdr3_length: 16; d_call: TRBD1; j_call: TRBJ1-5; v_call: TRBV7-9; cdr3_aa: CASSGRGDYSNQPQHF; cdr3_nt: TGTGCCAGCAGCGGCAGGGGGGATTATAGCAATCAGCCCCAGCATTTT
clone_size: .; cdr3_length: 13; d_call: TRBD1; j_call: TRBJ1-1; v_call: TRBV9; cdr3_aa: CASSTAGGNEAFF; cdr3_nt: TGTGCCAGCAGCACCGCAGGGGGTAATGAAGCTTTCTTT
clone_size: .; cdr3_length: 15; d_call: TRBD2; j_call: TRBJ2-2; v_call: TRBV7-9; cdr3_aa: CASSPSGGDTGELFF; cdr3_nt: TGTGCCAGCAGCCCTAGCGGGGGAGACACCGGGGAGCTGTTTTTT
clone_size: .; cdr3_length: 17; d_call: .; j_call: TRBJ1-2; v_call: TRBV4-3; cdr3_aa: CASSQVGREALSYGYTF; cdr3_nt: TGCGCCAGCAGCCAAGTAGGGCGGGAAGCATTATCCTATGGCTACACCTTC
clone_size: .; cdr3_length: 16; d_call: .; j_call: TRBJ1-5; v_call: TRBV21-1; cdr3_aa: CASSKGFGRGNQPQHF; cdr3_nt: .
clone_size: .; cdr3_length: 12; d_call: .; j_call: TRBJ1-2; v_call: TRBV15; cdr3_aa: CATSRGGAGYTF; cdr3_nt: TGTGCCACCAGCAGGGGGGGGGCTGGCTACACCTTC
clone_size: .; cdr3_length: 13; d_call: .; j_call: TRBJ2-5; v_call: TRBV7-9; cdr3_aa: CASSPYPEETQYF; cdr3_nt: TGTGCCAGCAGTCCCTACCCTGAAGAGACCCAGTACTTC
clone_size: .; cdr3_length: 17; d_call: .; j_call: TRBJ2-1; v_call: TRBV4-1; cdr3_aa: CASSPRGTATSYNEQFF; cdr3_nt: TGCGCCAGCAGTCCCCGGGGGACTGCAACCTCCTACAATGAGCAGTTCTTC
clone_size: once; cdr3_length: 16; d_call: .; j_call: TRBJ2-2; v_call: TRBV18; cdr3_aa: CASSPGSGQNTGELFF; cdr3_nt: TGTGCCAGCTCACCAGGGTCGGGACAGAACACCGGGGAGCTGTTTTTT
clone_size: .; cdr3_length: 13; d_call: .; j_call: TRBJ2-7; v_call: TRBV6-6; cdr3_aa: CASRRKGRYEQYF; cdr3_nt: TGTGCCAGCCGTCGCAAAGGACGCTACGAGCAGTACTTC
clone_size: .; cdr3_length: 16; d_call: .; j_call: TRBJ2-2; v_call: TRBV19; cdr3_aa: CASSIRIQGLTGELFF; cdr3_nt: TGTGCCAGTAGTATCCGGATACAGGGACTCACCGGGGAGCTGTTTTTT
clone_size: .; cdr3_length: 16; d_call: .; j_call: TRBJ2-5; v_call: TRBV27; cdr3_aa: CASSTLMQGVGETQYF; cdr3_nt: TGTGCCAGCAGTACCCTCATGCAGGGCGTCGGAGAGACCCAGTACTTC
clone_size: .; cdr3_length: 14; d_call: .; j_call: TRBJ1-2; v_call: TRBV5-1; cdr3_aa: CASSFRGGDYGYTF; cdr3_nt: TGCGCCAGCAGCTTCCGCGGGGGCGACTATGGCTACACCTTC
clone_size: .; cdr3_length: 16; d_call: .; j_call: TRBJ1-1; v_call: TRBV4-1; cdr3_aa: CASSQVLWGPNTEAFF; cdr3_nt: TGCGCCAGCAGCCAAGTTCTCTGGGGGCCGAACACTGAAGCTTTCTTT
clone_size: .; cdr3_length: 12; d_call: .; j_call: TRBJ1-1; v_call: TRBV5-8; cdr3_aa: CASSLVSTEAFF; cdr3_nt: TGTGCCAGCAGCTTGGTTTCGACTGAAGCTTTCTTT
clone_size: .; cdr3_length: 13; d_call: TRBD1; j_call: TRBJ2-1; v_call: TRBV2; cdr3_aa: CARTGVSYNEQFF; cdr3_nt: TGTGCCAGGACAGGGGTCTCCTACAATGAGCAGTTCTTC
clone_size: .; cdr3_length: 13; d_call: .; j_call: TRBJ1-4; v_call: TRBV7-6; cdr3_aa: CASRLGPNEKLFF; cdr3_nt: TGTGCCAGCAGGTTAGGGCCCAATGAAAAACTGTTTTTT
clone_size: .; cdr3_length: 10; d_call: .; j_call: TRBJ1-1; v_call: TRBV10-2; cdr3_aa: CASSGREAFF; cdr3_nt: TGCGCCAGCAGTGGCCGAGAAGCTTTCTTT